A single TCR beta chain is shown here with its context. In its sample, this clonotype was seen a few times. Its antigen remains unidentified. The input lacks base qualities; no much larger clone sits a single base away. This sample was included in a study of blood T cells in healthy people across ages (dated by TCRdb to between 2014 and 2016). The study in broad terms: In model experiments, template switching captured about one uniquely barcoded TCR beta cDNA molecule for every two T cells. Using deep sequencing normalized with unique cDNA molecular identifiers, the study measured how TCR beta repertoire diversity changes with age. The donors were divided into four age groups: young (average roughly 15 years), middle-aged (approximately 41), aged (approximately 64) and long-lived (about 90). To avoid experimental bias, donors of different ages were distributed randomly across sequencing lanes. For two donors (one aged 18 to 30 and one aged 80 or older), the study analyzed two additional independent replicas of 1 million unique cDNA reads from the same blood draw.

Beyond this particular receptor, the publication reports: Compared with the aged group, the long-lived group had more naive CD4+ T cells, fewer expanded clones and increased TCR diversity, a pattern suggesting age selection. Because profiling used bulk unsorted PBMCs, naive and antigen-experienced compartments could not be compared conclusively. Donor CMV infection status was unknown, potentially confounding age-related changes in expanded clonotypes. There was a strong correlation between observed TCR beta diversity and the percentage of naive T cells measured by flow cytometry. Observed TCR beta diversity per million T cells fell roughly linearly with age, and a significant reduction was already apparent by age around 36. Total diversity estimates from one million sequenced T cells were considered lower bounds and underestimates.

Preparation of the library involved 5' RACE. Instrument on record: Illumina HiSeq 2500. A second PCR of about 6 to 11 cycles was run with a J-beta primer mix and a sample-barcoded 5' primer. Each TCR beta cDNA molecule received a unique molecular identifier from a template-switch 5' adaptor carrying 12 random nucleotides. At least 3 million CDR3-containing paired-end reads were obtained from each sample. First-strand cDNA synthesis was performed from all RNA using the Mint cDNA synthesis kit, with priming by a TRBC-specific oligonucleotide. All cDNA was treated with uracil-DNA glycosylase and then went through a first 18-cycle PCR with the universal primers M1SS and BC2_uni_R. Under the source paper's analysis protocol: Each sample was normalized by randomly selecting 1 million high-quality reads, each carrying a distinct molecular identifier. Instead of being binned into consensus sequences, reads that shared molecular identifiers were thrown out. MiTCR, set to a Q25 quality threshold and the strictest error-elimination algorithm, was used for CDR3 identification, clonotype clustering and error correction. A nonparametric unseen species model with Euler transformation was used to estimate a lower bound on total TCR beta diversity. TCRdb passed the public sequencing reads through fastp at Q25 and MiXCR, retaining productive beta sequences. All rows with the same CDR3 protein become a single entry with the most common DNA and genes. None of the V and J calls come from the authors' own analysis; TCRdb made them. For this sample the table gives about 580,000 distinct CDR3 sequences, of which roughly 43% were detected only once. Roughly 24% of the sample lies in the top ten.

Systemically healthy Caucasian individuals from Russia, 39 in total and aged roughly 6 to 95 years, were included as donors. About 10 milliliters of peripheral blood were collected from each donor into EDTA-treated Vacutainer tubes. Ficoll-Paque density-gradient centrifugation was used to isolate PBMCs, with at least 7 million per sample. Trizol reagent was used to extract total RNA from PBMCs, with at least 5 micrograms per sample. The percentages of naive CD45RAhigh/CD27high T cells were determined by flow cytometry on a PBMC aliquot from every donor. Sample: blood. This receptor was taken from a man aged 80 or over in good health.

The CDR3 protein sequence reads: CSASRSRGTDTQYF. The DNA sequence follows: TGCAGTGCTAGCCGCAGCCGAGGCACAGATACGCAGTATTTT. The chain employs TRBV20-1 and TRBJ2-3; a confident D gene designation cannot be given. The germline V gene (reference sequence) specifies DFQATT as CDR1 and SNEGSKA as CDR2. The CDR3 measures 14 amino acids from cysteine to phenylalanine. The retained sequence is limited to the CDR3, 42 bases, with the frame set at the first base. V is pared back by 3 bases and J by 1 base, with 11 bases lying between the germline termini.